Each of the 13 T cell receptor beta chains below was sequenced from the same sample in a study of OX40 agonist ivuxolimab in advanced cancers. Sequencing used immunoSEQ multiplex PCR; TCRdb keeps in-frame clones, though not all of them. The profile shows about 47,000 clones, around nine tenths of them singletons. Here the sequenced sample was CD4+ or CD8+ T cells sorted from blood, taken in a trial of the OX40 agonist ivuxolimab. The receptors originated from an adult with an advanced solid tumor such as melanoma, head and neck, liver or kidney cancer.

The CDR3 here is CASSEPTGGSYEQYF. In DNA, the CDR3 is TGTGCCAGCAGTGAACCCACAGGGGGCTCCTACGAGCAGTACTTC. The chain links TRBV6-1 to TRBJ2-7; the match to TRBD1 covers 8 bases. The germline CDR1 and CDR2 sequences are MNHNS and SASEGT. The CDR3 totals 15 residues. With 2 bases clipped from V and 0 bases from J, the junction kept 3 bases outside the gene matches.

The CDR3: CASSSRRSTDTQYF. DNA of the CDR3: TGTGCCAGCAGCTCCAGACGGAGCACAGATACGCAGTATTTT. The chain links TRBV7-3 to TRBJ2-3; D is unclear. CDR3 length: 14 amino acids. Germline loops: CDR1 SGHTA, CDR2 FQGTGA. Trimming left V 4 bases short and J 0 bases short, with 8 bases between. The full variable domain, rest sourced from reference TRBV7-3 and TRBJ2-3, is GAGVSQTPSNKVTEKGKYVELRCDPISGHTALYWYRQSLGQGPEFLIYFQGTGAADDSGLPNDRFFAVRPEGSVSTLKIQRTERGDSAVYLCASSSRRSTDTQYFGPGTRLTVL.

The chain joins TRBV15 to TRBJ2-1; D is unresolved. Germline V gene sequence: CDR1 LNHNV, CDR2 YYDKDF (reference sequence). Trimming removed 2 bases at V and 4 bases at J, with 9 bases between. The CDR3 covers 14 residues. The DNA for the CDR3 is TGTGCCACCAGCAGACAGAAACAGTACAATGAGCAGTTCTTC. It yields the protein CATSRQKQYNEQFF.

V gene TRBV6-5 combines with J gene TRBJ2-7; TRBD1 is a possible D gene (6 bases). CDR1 is MNHEY, CDR2 SVGAGI, per germline. V was clipped by 6 bases and J by 2 bases, with 14 bases between them. The CDR3 sequence is 14 residues long. CDR3 sequence (DNA): TGTGCCAGCAGCGGACAGCCCCTTCCCTACGAGCAGTACTTC. It codes for CASSGQPLPYEQYF.

This clone has a handful of counts. V is TRBV5-5 and J is TRBJ2-3; D unresolved. The V end lost 4 bases, the J end lost 0 bases, and 9 bases lay between the germline ends. Germline CDR1 and CDR2: SGHKS and YYEKEE (reference sequence). The CDR3 runs to 14 residues. CDR3 nucleotides: TGTGCCAGCAGCCAACAGACAAGCACAGATACGCAGTATTTT. Translation gives CASSQQTSTDTQYF.

This chain connects TRBV5-1 to TRBJ2-1; 10 positions agree with TRBD1. Unmatched junction bases numbered 4, after V lost 0 bases and J lost 10 bases. Germline loops: CDR1 SGHRS, CDR2 YFSETQ. The CDR3 is 14 residues long. In nucleotides, the CDR3 is TGCGCCAGCAGCTTGGAGACAGGGGGCTGGGAGCAGTTCTTC. Translated: CASSLETGGWEQFF.

The CDR3: CSAGRTEAFF. CDR3 sequence (DNA): TGCAGTGCCGGACGGACTGAAGCTTTCTTT. The genes are TRBV20-1 and TRBJ1-1; no definite D call. The germline V and J ends were trimmed by 6 bases and 5 bases, with 7 bases remaining between them. Germline CDR1 reads DFQATT; CDR2 reads SNEGSKA (reference sequence). There are 10 residues in the CDR3.

This clone was seen a single time. The V and J genes are TRBV15 and TRBJ1-5, with D maybe TRBD1 (6 bases). Trimming cost V 0 bases and J 7 bases, with 7 bases left between them. Germline CDR1 is LNHNV and CDR2 is YYDKDF (reference sequence). CDR3 length: 13 residues. The CDR3 loop reads CATSRDQGQPQHF. As DNA, the CDR3 is TGTGCCACCAGCAGAGATCAGGGGCAGCCCCAGCATTTT.

This clone was counted once. This chain uses TRBV28 with TRBJ1-2; no reliable D call. The V end lost 8 bases, the J end lost 4 bases, and 5 bases lay between the germline ends. The CDR3 loop spans 10 amino acids. Germline values: CDR1 MDHEN, CDR2 SYDVKM. The CDR3 reads CASGVYGYTF. The CDR3 bases are TGTGCCAGCGGAGTCTATGGCTACACCTTC.

The rearrangement uses TRBV6-6 and TRBJ1-2; 8 bases align to TRBD1. The germline V gene has CDR1 MNHNY and CDR2 SVGAGI (reference sequence). CDR3 length equals 13 residues. V was pared by 2 bases and J by 5 bases, with 1 base of the junction left unmatched. The DNA for the CDR3 is TGTGCCAGCAGTTACGACAGGGGATATGGCTACACCTTC. Translating it yields CASSYDRGYGYTF.

CDR3 sequence (DNA): TGCAGCGTTGTGACCATAAGGGGGGCGCGAAACACCATATATTTT. This translates into CSVVTIRGARNTIYF. The rearrangement uses TRBV29-1 and TRBJ1-3; the D gene is possibly TRBD1 (6 bases). The CDR3 loop spans 15 amino acids. Germline values: CDR1 SQVTM, CDR2 ANQGSEA. V gave up 4 bases and J gave up 5 bases, with 18 bases separating them.

This clone occurred once. The V call is TRBV19, the J call TRBJ2-5; D unresolved. The germline gives CDR1 LNHDA, CDR2 SQIVND (reference sequence). This CDR3 region has 13 residues. Trimming took 1 base from V and 2 from J, leaving 5 bases between them. DNA for the CDR3: TGTGCCAGTAGTATAGGCCATCAAGAGACCCAGTACTTC. This translates into CASSIGHQETQYF.

The sample holds a few counts of this clone. This chain connects TRBV5-1 to TRBJ2-2, with D possibly TRBD2 on 5 matching bases. The CDR3 spans 15 residues. Germline CDR1 is SGHRS and CDR2 is YFSETQ. The V end lost 4 bases, the J end lost 1 base, and 11 bases lay between the germline ends. The CDR3 DNA reads as TGCGCCAGCAGCCCTAGCCGGGTGAACACCGGGGAGCTGTTTTTT. Encoded protein: CASSPSRVNTGELFF. The whole variable domain, filled in from reference TRBV5-1 and TRBJ2-2, reads KAGVTQTPRYLIKTRGQQVTLSCSPISGHRSVSWYQQTPGQGLQFLFEYFSETQRNKGNFPGRFSGRQFSNSRSEMNVSTLELGDSALYLCASSPSRVNTGELFFGEGSRLTVL.